These T cell receptor beta chains were read from a single sample in a study of T cells in Graves' hyperthyroidism and ophthalmopathy. TCRdb re-analysed the multiplex PCR reads in MiXCR, keeping a single row per CDR3 protein. Here the sample spans fewer than 500,000 distinct CDR3 sequences, around an eighth being singletons. Sequencing was performed on blood. The source of these receptors is a man under 40 with Graves' hyperthyroidism that later progressed to Graves' ophthalmopathy. Each CDR3 is given with its conserved first and last residue. Fields, in order: clone size, V gene, J gene, D gene, CDR3 protein, CDR3 DNA. A D gene is named only where the DNA matches it firmly. Clone size is given for some rows only: seen once, a few or many times, or a class if the clone is expanded.

clone size: many
V gene: TRBV20-1
J gene: TRBJ2-7
D gene: TRBD2
CDR3 protein: CSAVSTSGGPYEQYF
CDR3 DNA: TGCAGTGCCGTATCGACTAGCGGGGGCCCCTACGAGCAGTACTTC

clone size: many
V gene: TRBV28
J gene: TRBJ1-5
D gene: TRBD1
CDR3 protein: CASSLSGQGIAPQHF
CDR3 DNA: TGTGCCAGCAGTTTATCGGGACAGGGGATCGCGCCCCAGCATTTT

clone size: few
V gene: TRBV4-1
J gene: TRBJ1-1
D gene: -
CDR3 protein: CASSLWRNTEAFF
CDR3 DNA: TGCGCCAGCAGCCTCTGGCGGAACACTGAAGCTTTCTTT

clone size: few
V gene: TRBV6-6
J gene: TRBJ1-2
D gene: TRBD1
CDR3 protein: CASSYWTGGAEGYTF
CDR3 DNA: TGTGCCAGCAGTTACTGGACAGGGGGCGCTGAAGGCTACACCTTC

clone size: many
V gene: TRBV12-3/TRBV12-4
J gene: TRBJ2-7
D gene: TRBD1
CDR3 protein: CASSLGDRAHEQYF
CDR3 DNA: TGTGCCAGCAGTTTGGGGGACAGGGCCCACGAGCAGTACTTC

clone size: -
V gene: TRBV6-1
J gene: TRBJ1-4
D gene: -
CDR3 protein: CASSAYSGGTNEKLFF
CDR3 DNA: TGTGCCAGCAGCGCCTATTCCGGGGGGACTAATGAAAAACTGTTTTTT

clone size: many
V gene: TRBV7-2
J gene: TRBJ2-5
D gene: -
CDR3 protein: CASSPWRVETQYF
CDR3 DNA: TGTGCCAGCAGCCCCTGGAGAGTGGAGACCCAGTACTTC

clone size: few
V gene: TRBV6-1
J gene: TRBJ2-1
D gene: -
CDR3 protein: CASSEYYEQFF
CDR3 DNA: TGTGCCAGCAGTGAATATTATGAGCAGTTCTTC

clone size: many
V gene: TRBV11-2
J gene: TRBJ1-3
D gene: -
CDR3 protein: CASSETGLQGNTIYF
CDR3 DNA: TGTGCCAGCAGCGAGACGGGTTTGCAGGGAAACACCATATATTTT

clone size: few
V gene: TRBV7-6
J gene: TRBJ1-2
D gene: -
CDR3 protein: CASTYRGNYGYTF
CDR3 DNA: TGTGCCAGCACCTATCGGGGAAACTATGGCTACACCTTC

clone size: few
V gene: TRBV13
J gene: TRBJ2-2
D gene: TRBD1
CDR3 protein: CASSSTGGSGELFF
CDR3 DNA: TGTGCCAGCAGCTCAACAGGGGGTTCCGGGGAGCTGTTTTTT

clone size: -
V gene: TRBV12-3/TRBV12-4
J gene: TRBJ1-6
D gene: -
CDR3 protein: CASKLSSYNSPLHF
CDR3 DNA: TGTGCCAGCAAACTCAGCTCCTATAATTCACCCCTCCACTTT

clone size: -
V gene: TRBV6-1
J gene: TRBJ2-7
D gene: TRBD1
CDR3 protein: CASGQEISYEQYF
CDR3 DNA: TGTGCCAGCGGACAGGAAATCTCCTACGAGCAGTACTTC

clone size: many
V gene: TRBV12-3/TRBV12-4
J gene: TRBJ2-5
D gene: -
CDR3 protein: CASQISNQETQYF
CDR3 DNA: TGTGCCAGCCAAATTTCAAACCAAGAGACCCAGTACTTC

clone size: -
V gene: TRBV20-1
J gene: TRBJ2-5
D gene: TRBD2
CDR3 protein: CSAHSLSGGLRETQYF
CDR3 DNA: TGCAGTGCTCACTCTCTTAGCGGGGGGCTTAGAGAGACCCAGTACTTC

clone size: many
V gene: TRBV10-3
J gene: TRBJ2-5
D gene: TRBD1
CDR3 protein: CAISVSGGRETQYF
CDR3 DNA: TGTGCCATCAGTGTCTCAGGGGGTCGGGAGACCCAGTACTTC

clone size: -
V gene: TRBV7-2
J gene: TRBJ2-4
D gene: TRBD1
CDR3 protein: CASSLLGGENIQYF
CDR3 DNA: TGTGCCAGCAGCCTCTTAGGGGGCGAAAACATTCAGTACTTC

clone size: many
V gene: TRBV5-1
J gene: TRBJ1-3
D gene: -
CDR3 protein: CASSLDGLRTPGNTIYF
CDR3 DNA: TGCGCCAGCAGCTTGGACGGACTGCGCACCCCCGGAAACACCATATATTTT

clone size: many
V gene: TRBV11-2
J gene: TRBJ1-5
D gene: -
CDR3 protein: CASSSGRSNQPQHF
CDR3 DNA: TGTGCCAGCAGCTCCGGACGGTCCAATCAGCCCCAGCATTTT

clone size: few
V gene: TRBV19
J gene: TRBJ2-1
D gene: TRBD2
CDR3 protein: CASSPLAGGPGRQFF
CDR3 DNA: TGTGCCAGTAGTCCCCTAGCGGGGGGGCCGGGGAGGCAGTTCTTC

clone size: few
V gene: TRBV20-1
J gene: TRBJ2-7
D gene: TRBD1
CDR3 protein: CSARRGLISYEQYF
CDR3 DNA: TGCAGTGCTAGAAGGGGGCTAATATCCTACGAGCAGTACTTC

clone size: many
V gene: TRBV30
J gene: TRBJ2-7
D gene: TRBD1
CDR3 protein: CAWSVPDRGLYEQYF
CDR3 DNA: TGTGCCTGGAGTGTACCGGACAGGGGGCTCTACGAGCAGTACTTC

clone size: few
V gene: TRBV18
J gene: TRBJ2-6
D gene: -
CDR3 protein: CASSPTPSGANVLTF
CDR3 DNA: TGTGCCAGCTCACCAACGCCCTCTGGGGCCAACGTCCTGACTTTC

clone size: few
V gene: TRBV20-1
J gene: TRBJ2-2
D gene: -
CDR3 protein: CSARGVFRELFF
CDR3 DNA: TGCAGTGCTAGGGGGGTCTTTAGGGAGCTGTTTTTT

clone size: many
V gene: TRBV27
J gene: TRBJ2-3
D gene: -
CDR3 protein: CASSLSWRGSTDTQYF
CDR3 DNA: TGTGCCAGCAGTTTATCTTGGCGGGGAAGCACAGATACGCAGTATTTT

clone size: many
V gene: TRBV11-3
J gene: TRBJ2-7
D gene: TRBD1
CDR3 protein: CASSPRTGSHEQYF
CDR3 DNA: TGTGCCAGCAGCCCCCGGACAGGGTCCCACGAGCAGTACTTC

clone size: many
V gene: TRBV28
J gene: TRBJ2-3
D gene: TRBD2
CDR3 protein: CASKPPDSGGVSDTQYF
CDR3 DNA: TGTGCCAGCAAACCCCCGGATAGCGGGGGGGTCTCAGATACGCAGTATTTT

clone size: many
V gene: TRBV2
J gene: TRBJ1-6
D gene: -
CDR3 protein: CASEGSVSPLHF
CDR3 DNA: TGTGCCAGCGAAGGAAGTGTTTCACCCCTCCACTTT

clone size: many
V gene: TRBV2
J gene: TRBJ1-1
D gene: -
CDR3 protein: CASSEGQGRGKAFF
CDR3 DNA: TGTGCCAGCAGTGAAGGCCAGGGCAGGGGAAAAGCTTTCTTT

clone size: few
V gene: TRBV18
J gene: TRBJ2-2
D gene: TRBD1
CDR3 protein: CASSPETGGYTGELFF
CDR3 DNA: TGTGCCAGCTCACCAGAGACAGGGGGCTACACCGGGGAGCTGTTTTTT

clone size: few
V gene: TRBV24-1
J gene: TRBJ2-5
D gene: -
CDR3 protein: CATSDISAVQETQYF
CDR3 DNA: TGTGCCACCAGTGATATAAGCGCAGTCCAAGAGACCCAGTACTTC

clone size: many
V gene: TRBV24-1
J gene: TRBJ1-1
D gene: TRBD1
CDR3 protein: CATSEGTGTTTEAFF
CDR3 DNA: TGTGCCACCAGTGAGGGGACAGGCACGACCACTGAAGCTTTCTTT

clone size: few
V gene: TRBV12-3/TRBV12-4
J gene: TRBJ1-6
D gene: -
CDR3 protein: CASSFVEGSPLHF
CDR3 DNA: TGTGCCAGCAGTTTCGTGGAGGGGTCACCCCTCCACTTT

clone size: few
V gene: TRBV30
J gene: TRBJ1-6
D gene: -
CDR3 protein: CALSTGVGTSPLHF
CDR3 DNA: TGTGCTCTTTCGACCGGGGTTGGTACTTCACCCCTCCACTTT

clone size: many
V gene: TRBV20-1
J gene: TRBJ1-5
D gene: -
CDR3 protein: CSARWGVSNQPQHF
CDR3 DNA: TGCAGTGCTAGGTGGGGGGTAAGCAATCAGCCCCAGCATTTT

clone size: many
V gene: TRBV28
J gene: TRBJ2-3
D gene: -
CDR3 protein: CASSPPPGTQYF
CDR3 DNA: TGTGCCAGCAGCCCACCCCCCGGTACGCAGTATTTT

clone size: -
V gene: TRBV28
J gene: TRBJ1-5
D gene: -
CDR3 protein: CASSLRQIHNQPQHF
CDR3 DNA: TGTGCCAGCAGCCTTCGACAGATTCACAATCAGCCCCAGCATTTT

clone size: many
V gene: TRBV3-1
J gene: TRBJ1-5
D gene: -
CDR3 protein: CASSQGGQPQHF
CDR3 DNA: TGTGCCAGCAGCCAAGGGGGTCAGCCCCAGCATTTT

clone size: few
V gene: TRBV19
J gene: TRBJ1-2
D gene: -
CDR3 protein: CASSIWGARGYTF
CDR3 DNA: TGTGCCAGTAGTATCTGGGGGGCCCGTGGCTACACCTTC

clone size: many
V gene: TRBV28
J gene: TRBJ1-5
D gene: -
CDR3 protein: CASSLTGTTSNQPQHF
CDR3 DNA: TGTGCCAGCAGTTTAACCGGGACCACAAGCAATCAGCCCCAGCATTTT

clone size: -
V gene: TRBV7-3
J gene: TRBJ1-3
D gene: -
CDR3 protein: CASSLQIASGNTIYF
CDR3 DNA: TGTGCCAGCAGCTTACAGATCGCCTCTGGAAACACCATATATTTT

clone size: few
V gene: TRBV18
J gene: TRBJ1-6
D gene: -
CDR3 protein: CASSPNIYSNSPLHF
CDR3 DNA: TGTGCCAGCTCACCGAACATCTATTCCAATTCACCCCTCCACTTT

clone size: many
V gene: TRBV20-1
J gene: TRBJ2-7
D gene: TRBD2
CDR3 protein: CSVRSGGLTYEQYF
CDR3 DNA: TGCAGTGTTCGAAGCGGGGGCCTAACCTACGAGCAGTACTTC

clone size: few
V gene: TRBV30
J gene: TRBJ2-7
D gene: TRBD1
CDR3 protein: CAWSDTWTGRSSEQYF
CDR3 DNA: TGTGCCTGGAGCGACACCTGGACAGGGAGGTCATCCGAGCAGTACTTC

clone size: many
V gene: TRBV6-1
J gene: TRBJ1-3
D gene: -
CDR3 protein: CASSIGGASGNTIYF
CDR3 DNA: TGTGCCAGCAGTATCGGGGGCGCCTCTGGAAACACCATATATTTT

clone size: few
V gene: TRBV7-9
J gene: TRBJ2-2
D gene: TRBD1
CDR3 protein: CASSQTGQGRSNTGELFF
CDR3 DNA: TGTGCCAGCAGTCAGACAGGACAGGGGAGGTCGAACACCGGGGAGCTGTTTTTT

clone size: many
V gene: TRBV12-3/TRBV12-4
J gene: TRBJ1-5
D gene: -
CDR3 protein: CASSSAGANNQPQHF
CDR3 DNA: TGTGCCAGCAGTTCGGCAGGGGCGAACAATCAGCCCCAGCATTTT

clone size: many
V gene: TRBV11-3
J gene: TRBJ2-2
D gene: TRBD1
CDR3 protein: CASSSWDRGTGELFF
CDR3 DNA: TGTGCCAGCAGCTCCTGGGACAGGGGGACCGGGGAGCTGTTTTTT

clone size: few
V gene: TRBV28
J gene: TRBJ1-5
D gene: -
CDR3 protein: CASSLSGLSNQPQHF
CDR3 DNA: TGTGCCAGCAGTTTATCAGGGCTTAGCAATCAGCCCCAGCATTTT

clone size: few
V gene: TRBV10-3
J gene: TRBJ2-7
D gene: TRBD1
CDR3 protein: CAISGTGPGEQYF
CDR3 DNA: TGTGCCATCTCTGGGACAGGGCCGGGCGAGCAGTACTTC

clone size: many
V gene: TRBV7-8
J gene: TRBJ2-6
D gene: -
CDR3 protein: CASSSRGAVGGNVLTF
CDR3 DNA: TGTGCCAGCAGCTCCCGTGGCGCCGTTGGTGGCAACGTCCTGACTTTC

clone size: many
V gene: TRBV20-1
J gene: TRBJ2-7
D gene: -
CDR3 protein: CSARGAQESSYEQYF
CDR3 DNA: TGCAGTGCTAGGGGGGCACAGGAGAGCTCCTACGAGCAGTACTTC

clone size: -
V gene: TRBV5-1
J gene: TRBJ1-5
D gene: -
CDR3 protein: CASSLVGDGVGPQHF
CDR3 DNA: TGCGCCAGCAGCTTGGTGGGTGACGGAGTAGGGCCCCAGCATTTT

clone size: -
V gene: TRBV2
J gene: TRBJ2-3
D gene: TRBD2
CDR3 protein: CASRYGTSEAHRTDTQYF
CDR3 DNA: TGTGCCAGCAGATACGGGACTAGCGAGGCCCACCGCACAGATACGCAGTATTTT

clone size: once
V gene: TRBV10-3
J gene: TRBJ1-2
D gene: -
CDR3 protein: CAISRQDGYTF
CDR3 DNA: TGTGCCATCTCCCGGCAGGATGGCTACACCTTC

clone size: many
V gene: TRBV20-1
J gene: TRBJ2-3
D gene: -
CDR3 protein: CSARPQGGDTQYF
CDR3 DNA: TGCAGTGCTAGACCACAGGGCGGAGATACGCAGTATTTT

clone size: many
V gene: TRBV5-1
J gene: TRBJ2-3
D gene: TRBD1
CDR3 protein: CASTSDRAGTDTQYF
CDR3 DNA: TGCGCCAGCACCTCGGACAGGGCGGGCACAGATACGCAGTATTTT